In its sample, the clone carrying this T cell receptor beta chain was seen many times. Its antigen is not known. Ineligible for inclusion were patients with other autoimmune diseases, uncontrolled infections, pregnancy or lactation. Out of around 9.5 ml of fresh peripheral blood, PBMCs were obtained. TCR beta CDR3 amplification used RNA transcripts. The workflow started with a first-round RT-PCR run with HTBI primers and then moved on to a second-round multiplex PCR. In TCRdb, the multiplex PCR reads were re-called with MiXCR into one record per CDR3 protein. The sample lists approximately 210,000 distinct CDR3 sequences; approximately 28% were seen once. The data belong to a study of Graves' ophthalmopathy and Graves' hyperthyroidism. General study findings and limits: Thyroid clonotypes that were expanded above 0.001 frequency mostly also appeared in blood. Separation of ophthalmopathy from stable hyperthyroidism was achieved by a 13-signature model, at around 90% sensitivity and just over 80% specificity.

Trimming removed 4 bases at V and 0 bases at J, with 15 bases between. There are 15 residues in the CDR3. In germline, CDR1 is GTSNPN, CDR2 SVGIG (reference sequence). Sequencing was performed on peripheral blood. The sequence was collected from a man aged 50 or older with Graves' ophthalmopathy. The rearrangement joins TRBV30 to TRBJ2-5; D may correspond to TRBD1 or TRBD2 (5 bases each). CDR3 coding DNA: TGTGCCTGGATTGAGGGACGGCGGTACCAAGAGACCCAGTACTTC. Its translation is CAWIEGRRYQETQYF. The complete variable domain, with remaining parts taken from reference TRBV30 and TRBJ2-5, reads SQTIHQWPATLVQPVGSPLSLECTVEGTSNPNLYWYRQAAGRGLQLLFYSVGIGQISSEVPQNLSASRPQDRQFILSSKKLLLSDSGFYLCAWIEGRRYQETQYFGPGTRLLVL.